The 27 T cell receptor beta chains listed next were all sequenced from one sample in a study of blood T cell repertoires in COVID-19. Sequencing used immunoSEQ multiplex PCR; TCRdb keeps in-frame clones, though not all of them. The sample lists roughly 250,000 clones; 75% to 90% were seen once. What was sequenced was peripheral blood. These receptor sequences come from a woman in her forties with acute or convalescent COVID-19.

J is TRBJ2-1 and V is TRBV9; 7 nucleotides align to TRBD1. There are 15 residues in the CDR3. With 4 bases clipped from V and 5 bases from J, the junction kept 9 bases outside the gene matches. The V gene's germline CDR1 is SGDLS and CDR2 YYNGEE. The CDR3 loop reads CASSQSTGTHNEQFF. In nucleotides, the CDR3 is TGTGCCAGCAGCCAATCGACAGGGACCCACAATGAGCAGTTCTTC.

The V call is TRBV29-1, the J call TRBJ1-2, with D hard to call. The V gene lost 7 bases and the J gene lost 4 bases, with 19 bases spanning the gap. CDR1 is SQVTM and CDR2 is ANQGSEA in the germline V gene. The CDR3 totals 14 residues. The CDR3: CSATAGSGSYGYTF. Written as DNA, the CDR3 is TGCAGCGCCACCGCCGGTTCGGGGAGCTATGGCTACACCTTC.

A note on this clone: Additional DNA sequences in this sample encode the identical CDR3. The rearrangement uses TRBV5-1 and TRBJ2-1; TRBD1 is a possible D gene (6 bases). Germline values: CDR1 SGHRS, CDR2 YFSETQ. The CDR3 runs 15 residues. V was cut by 0 bases and J by 2 bases, with 9 bases left in between. The CDR3 bases are TGCGCCAGCAGCTTGGTGCAGGGGCCCTACAATGAGCAGTTCTTC. Residues: CASSLVQGPYNEQFF.

This clone was recorded once. The chain is built from TRBV2 and TRBJ1-3, with unresolved D. This CDR3 contains 12 residues. Trimming took 8 bases from V and 2 from J, leaving 7 bases between them. Germline V gives CDR1 SNHLY, CDR2 FYNNEI. As DNA, the CDR3 is TGTGCCAGCTGGAGGCCTGGAAACACCATATATTTT. Translated: CASWRPGNTIYF.

The rearrangement uses TRBV19 and TRBJ1-4; D is ambiguous. Trimming shortened V by 7 bases and J by 0 bases, and 15 bases separated the two germline ends. This CDR3 is 16 amino acids long. The germline V gene encodes CDR1 LNHDA and CDR2 SQIVND (reference sequence). CDR3 bases: TGTGCCAGTACTTCTGGGAGACTTGCAACTAATGAAAAACTGTTTTTT. This gives the protein CASTSGRLATNEKLFF.

The gene calls are TRBV10-2 and TRBJ1-2; D remains ambiguous. CDR1 WSHSY and CDR2 SAAADI come from the germline V gene. This CDR3 contains 15 residues. The V and J ends lost 4 bases and 6 bases respectively, with 18 bases between them. The CDR3 reads CASSGATSSGNGYTF. Written as DNA, the CDR3 is TGCGCCAGCAGTGGGGCGACCTCTTCGGGGAATGGCTACACCTTC.

This chain uses TRBV5-1 with TRBJ1-1; 9 nucleotides line up with TRBD1. With V trimmed by 3 bases and J by 8 bases, 8 bases remained unmatched. The CDR3 is made up of 14 amino acids. Per germline, CDR1 SGHRS and CDR2 YFSETQ. CDR3: CASSSTGGSTEAFF. CDR3 in DNA: TGCGCCAGCAGCTCTACAGGGGGCTCTACCGAAGCTTTCTTT.

The chain is built from TRBV3-1 (or the pseudogene TRBV3-2) and TRBJ1-3, with TRBD1 identical over 7 bases. The V gene end was trimmed by 5 bases and the J gene end by 0 bases; junction bases not matched to a gene: 7. The CDR3 covers 16 residues. Germline V CDR1 and CDR2: LGHDT, YNNKEL (reference sequence). For the CDR3, the DNA is TGTGCCAGCAGCGTCCCCCCAGGGGGCTCTGGAAACACCATATATTTT. Protein sequence: CASSVPPGGSGNTIYF.

This clone has only a few counts. The chain joins TRBV30 to TRBJ1-5, with a tentative D call TRBD1 (5 bases). V lost 1 base and J 0 bases, leaving 16 bases between the germline ends. Looked up from germline, CDR1 is GTSNPN and CDR2 is SVGIG (reference sequence). The CDR3 length is 17 residues. The CDR3 loop is CAWSGSRSDTSNQPQHF. The CDR3 DNA sequence: TGTGCCTGGAGTGGGTCCAGATCGGACACTAGCAATCAGCCCCAGCATTTT.

This clone was seen once. This chain links TRBV5-1 with TRBJ1-2; 7 bases line up with TRBD1. CDR3 length: 13 amino acids. Germline V gene sequence: CDR1 SGHRS, CDR2 YFSETQ. The ends lost 1 base at V and 6 bases at J; junction bases unmatched: 3. CDR3 DNA sequence: TGCGCCAGCAGCTTGAGGGGGCCCGATGGCTACACCTTC. Translated: CASSLRGPDGYTF.

V usage is TRBV5-1 and J usage is TRBJ2-2; 7 nucleotides align to TRBD1. V shed 2 bases and J 4 bases; nucleotides not matched to a gene: 8. Germline V gene lookup returns CDR1 SGHRS and CDR2 YFSETQ. There are 16 residues in the CDR3. The CDR3 reads CASSLRTGLSTGELFF. The DNA for the CDR3 is TGCGCCAGCAGCTTAAGGACAGGCCTGAGCACCGGGGAGCTGTTTTTT.

This clone was recorded only once. The V gene is TRBV5-1, the J gene TRBJ2-3, with 7 bases identical to TRBD1. The CDR3 runs to 15 residues. CDR1 is SGHRS and CDR2 is YFSETQ in the germline V gene. The V gene end was trimmed by 4 bases and the J gene end by 3 bases; junction bases not matched to a gene: 8. The CDR3 region is CASSPLATGTDTQYF. The CDR3 coding sequence is TGCGCCAGCAGCCCCTTAGCGACAGGGACAGATACGCAGTATTTT.

V and J are TRBV7-9 and TRBJ2-6; D is uncertain. The germline V and J ends were trimmed by 5 bases and 1 base, with 9 bases remaining between them. The germline V gene has CDR1 SEHNR and CDR2 FQNEAQ (reference sequence). This CDR3 region has 15 residues. The CDR3 here is CASSAGSSGANVLTF. The CDR3 DNA is TGTGCCAGCAGCGCCGGTTCATCTGGGGCCAACGTCCTGACTTTC.

This chain connects TRBV27 to TRBJ2-2, with D unclear. The CDR3 runs 14 residues. The V and J ends lost 3 bases and 5 bases respectively, with 10 bases between them. Germline CDR1 reads MNHEY; CDR2 reads SMNVEV (reference sequence). In DNA, the CDR3 is TGTGCCAGCAGTTTGAGGAGAAGAACCGGGGAGCTGTTTTTT. It is translated as CASSLRRRTGELFF.

The rearrangement uses TRBV11-2 and TRBJ1-1, with a weak D call TRBD1 (6 bases). Trimming took 5 bases from V and 7 from J, leaving 14 bases between them. The CDR3 has 13 amino acids. Germline values: CDR1 SGHAT, CDR2 FQNNGV. In nucleotides, the CDR3 is TGTGCCAGCAGCATCCAGGGGCGTGATGAAGCTTTCTTT. Encoded protein: CASSIQGRDEAFF.

The chain recombines TRBV6-5 with TRBJ1-2, with D unresolved. The V gene's germline CDR1 is MNHEY and CDR2 SVGAGI. The CDR3 is 14 amino acids. V was clipped by 5 bases and J by 0 bases, with 10 bases between them. The CDR3 region is CASSSYESNYGYTF. CDR3 coding DNA: TGTGCCAGCAGTAGCTACGAGTCTAACTATGGCTACACCTTC.

The V call is TRBV11-3, the J call TRBJ2-7; a possible D gene is TRBD2 (5 bases). The V gene's germline CDR1 is SGHNT and CDR2 YENEEA. The CDR3 is made up of 12 amino acids. The ends were cut back, 11 bases at V and 4 bases at J, with 15 bases in the middle. The CDR3 sequence is CAGLHGPYEQYV. The CDR3 DNA reads TGTGCCGGACTCCACGGGCCTTACGAGCAGTACGTC.

This clone came up once. J is TRBJ1-2 and V is TRBV15; no clear D. The CDR3 loop spans 12 amino acids. V dropped 8 bases and J dropped 1 base, with 8 bases sitting between them. CDR1 is LNHNV, CDR2 YYDKDF, per germline (reference sequence). This chain's CDR3 is CATEDLNYGYTF. The DNA for the CDR3 is TGTGCCACCGAGGATCTTAACTATGGCTACACCTTC.

V usage is TRBV11-2 and J usage is TRBJ1-5; the D gene is possibly TRBD1 (6 bases). Deletions cut 5 bases from V and 1 base from J, with 15 bases between. The germline V gene has CDR1 SGHAT and CDR2 FQNNGV. The CDR3 length is 16 residues. The CDR3 loop reads CASSIGLRGSNQPQHF. CDR3 coding DNA: TGTGCCAGCAGCATAGGCCTGAGGGGGAGCAATCAGCCCCAGCATTTT.

The chain couples TRBV30 to TRBJ2-3, with 12 nucleotides matching TRBD2. The germline gives CDR1 GTSNPN, CDR2 SVGIG (reference sequence). The CDR3 consists of 15 residues. Trimming at V came to 5 bases and at J to 3 bases, leaving 6 bases not matched to a gene. This CDR3 reads CAWGGLAGRTDTQYF. As DNA, the CDR3 is TGTGCCTGGGGAGGACTAGCGGGGAGAACAGATACGCAGTATTTT.

J is TRBJ2-1 and V is TRBV4-1, with 14 bases that match TRBD2. CDR1 MGHRA and CDR2 YSYEKL come from the germline V gene. CDR3 length equals 18 residues. Unmatched junction bases numbered 10, after V lost 2 bases and J lost 7 bases. CDR3 protein: CASSQPTGTSGGRNEQFF. DNA for the CDR3: TGCGCCAGCAGCCAACCGACCGGGACTAGCGGGGGTCGGAATGAGCAGTTCTTC.

This chain connects TRBV19 to TRBJ1-2; 9 positions agree with TRBD1. The CDR3 contains 13 residues. CDR1 and CDR2 from the germline V gene are LNHDA and SQIVND (reference sequence). J was trimmed by 7 bases and V by 10 bases; bases with no gene match: 10. The CDR3 spells CATQGAPRVGYTF. The DNA of the CDR3 is TGTGCCACACAGGGGGCGCCCAGAGTTGGCTACACCTTC.

This chain joins TRBV2 and TRBJ2-3, with D possibly being TRBD2 (5 bases). Germline values: CDR1 SNHLY, CDR2 FYNNEI. V was clipped by 8 bases and J by 0 bases, with 12 bases between them. This CDR3 is built from 14 residues. The CDR3: CASGGIGSTDTQYF. As DNA, the CDR3 is TGTGCCAGCGGAGGCATTGGAAGCACAGATACGCAGTATTTT.

The gene calls are TRBV27 and TRBJ1-5; a possible D gene is TRBD1 (5 bases). The CDR3 is made up of 14 amino acids. From germline, CDR1 is MNHEY and CDR2 SMNVEV (reference sequence). V gave up 6 bases and J gave up 1 base, with 10 bases separating them. The CDR3 loop is CASRGDSSNQPQHF. CDR3 bases: TGTGCCAGCAGAGGGGACTCCAGCAATCAGCCCCAGCATTTT.

CDR3 sequence reads: CAWSGDTQETQYF. Written as DNA, the CDR3 is TGTGCCTGGAGTGGGGACACCCAAGAGACCCAGTACTTC. The chain has TRBV30 and TRBJ2-5; the D gene is possibly TRBD1 (6 bases). The CDR3 is 13 residues long. The ends were cut back, 1 base at V and 1 base at J, with 7 bases in the middle. Germline V gene data show CDR1 as GTSNPN and CDR2 as SVGIG (reference sequence).

Of note for this clone: This sample includes further DNA sequences coding for the same CDR3. V is TRBV18 and J is TRBJ1-5; possible D gene TRBD1, 5 bases. The germline V gene has CDR1 KGHSH and CDR2 LQKENI. Trimming left V 1 base short and J 4 bases short, with 11 bases between. This CDR3 has 15 residues. The CDR3 DNA sequence: TGTGCCAGCTCACCACGCAGGGACTCAAATCAGCCCCAGCATTTT. The encoded protein is CASSPRRDSNQPQHF.

The CDR3, as DNA: TGTGCCAGCAGCACGGGACTAGCGGACTACAATGAGCAGTTCTTC. It yields the protein CASSTGLADYNEQFF. The V call is TRBV9, the J call TRBJ2-1; the match to TRBD2 covers 11 bases. V lost 4 bases to trimming and J lost 3 bases; unmatched junction nucleotides: 3. CDR3 length equals 15 residues. Per germline, CDR1 SGDLS and CDR2 YYNGEE.